This entry lists 5 T cell receptor beta chains sequenced from one sample in a study of cytomegalovirus exposure and HLA in healthy donors. The PCR ran on 60 Vbeta and 13 Jbeta primers. The data were produced by immunoSEQ multiplex PCR, yet TCRdb's version contains in-frame clones alone and is incomplete. The sample holds 90,000 to 120,000 clones, roughly 80% seen once. Sequenced material: PBMCs. The receptors derive from a female donor in good health and CMV-seropositive.

CDR3 protein: CASTGTGNSPLHF. As DNA, the CDR3 is TGTGCCAGCACCGGGACAGGGAATTCACCCCTCCACTTT. The rearrangement uses TRBV2 and TRBJ1-6, with 9 positions matching TRBD1. CDR1 SNHLY and CDR2 FYNNEI come from the germline V gene. The CDR3 has 13 amino acids. J gave up 7 bases and V 7 bases, and 2 bases lay outside the gene matches.

The J gene is TRBJ2-1, the V gene TRBV5-1; a weak D match, TRBD1 (5 bases). V was clipped by 5 bases and J by 3 bases, with 9 bases between them. The CDR3 runs 13 residues. The germline V gene encodes CDR1 SGHRS and CDR2 YFSETQ. The CDR3 reads CASSYDSYNEQFF. CDR3 in DNA: TGCGCCAGCAGTTATGACAGCTACAATGAGCAGTTCTTC.

V and J are TRBV6-1 and TRBJ2-7; D is uncertain. V lost 4 bases and J lost 0, with 10 bases in between. The germline gives CDR1 MNHNS, CDR2 SASEGT. The CDR3 contains 14 residues. CDR3 in amino acids: CASSVTQSSYEQYF. In nucleotides, the CDR3 is TGTGCCAGCAGTGTTACACAGAGCTCCTACGAGCAGTACTTC.

J is TRBJ1-1 and V is TRBV7-9; 12 bases match TRBD1. CDR1 and CDR2 (germline): SEHNR, FQNEAQ (reference sequence). With 5 bases clipped from V and 6 bases from J, the junction kept 13 bases outside the gene matches. This CDR3 is 17 amino acids long. The CDR3 region has the DNA TGTGCCAGCAGCCCCCACACTGGGACAGGGGGCTTCGCTGAAGCTTTCTTT. This encodes CASSPHTGTGGFAEAFF.

The J gene is TRBJ1-5, the V gene TRBV7-9, with 7 bases aligning to TRBD1. Per the germline V gene, CDR1 is SEHNR and CDR2 is FQNEAQ (reference sequence). Trimming removed 3 bases from V and 3 bases from J; junction bases left unmatched: 2. The CDR3 is made up of 14 amino acids. The CDR3 loop is CASSFTGDNQPQHF. The CDR3 bases are TGTGCCAGCAGCTTTACAGGGGACAATCAGCCCCAGCATTTT. Supplemented by reference TRBV7-9 and TRBJ1-5, the full variable domain reads DTGVSQNPRHKITKRGQNVTFRCDPISEHNRLYWYRQTLGQGPEFLTYFQNEAQLEKSRLLSDRFSAERPKGSFSTLEIQRTEQGDSAMYLCASSFTGDNQPQHFGDGTRLSIL.